Each of the 30 T cell receptor beta chains below was sequenced from the same sample in a study of human T cells and chemical hapten exposure. MiXCR, applied by TCRdb to the RACE reads, yields one record per CDR3 protein. The sample shows under 450,000 distinct CDR3 sequences, roughly 6.3% of them seen only once. Time point: patch test 2, 6 weeks after DPC sensitization. As to treatment: therapeutic diphenylcyclopropenone sensitization with weekly scalp DPC. Sequences were derived from whole blood, sampled in connection with sensitization to the hapten diphenylcyclopropenone (DPC). Receptors originate from a young woman with alopecia areata. Some clones in this sample may be carry-over from other donors' samples.

This clonotype was counted only a few times. The J gene is TRBJ1-5, the V gene TRBV20-1, with D unclear. The CDR3 extends over 17 amino acids. Germline V gives CDR1 DFQATT, CDR2 SNEGSKA (reference sequence). Trimming stripped 3 bases from V and 2 bases from J, with 20 bases between. CDR3 in DNA: TGCAGTGCTAGCCGCGGGAGTGGCGCAGCGGGCAATCAGCCCCAGCATTTT. Protein: CSASRGSGAAGNQPQHF.

The sample holds a few counts of this clonotype. The chain is built from TRBV20-1 and TRBJ1-5, with D possibly TRBD1 on 6 matching bases. Trimming took 0 bases from V and 7 from J, leaving 13 bases between them. The CDR3 totals 14 residues. Germline values: CDR1 DFQATT, CDR2 SNEGSKA (reference sequence). CDR3 nucleotides: TGCAGTGCTAGAGATCCTGTAGGGGGACAGCCCCAGCATTTT. This codes for CSARDPVGGQPQHF.

This clonotype was observed at least ten times. The chain links TRBV28 to TRBJ1-2, with TRBD1 as a possible D gene (5 bases). CDR3 size: 14 residues. V lost 6 bases to trimming and J lost 2 bases, with 13 bases between them. Germline CDR1 is MDHEN and CDR2 is SYDVKM. CDR3 loop: CASSRGTENYGYTF. The DNA of the CDR3 is TGTGCCAGCAGCCGGGGGACGGAGAACTATGGCTACACCTTC.

The chain links TRBV6-2 or TRBV6-3 to TRBJ2-4; D perhaps matches TRBD1 (6 bases). This CDR3 is 17 amino acids long. Germline V lookup: CDR1 MNHEY, CDR2 SVGEGT. With 7 bases removed from V and 1 base from J, the gap between germline ends came to 20 bases. The CDR3 reads CASTRRGLGLAKNIQYF. In DNA, the CDR3 is TGTGCCAGCACCCGCAGGGGTCTGGGGTTGGCCAAAAACATTCAGTACTTC.

This chain links TRBV20-1 with TRBJ2-4; 8 bases are a match to TRBD1. V shed 0 bases and J 7 bases; nucleotides not matched to a gene: 8. The CDR3 runs to 15 residues. Germline V gene data show CDR1 as DFQATT and CDR2 as SNEGSKA (reference sequence). The CDR3 protein is CSARDVQGANNIQYF. CDR3 bases: TGCAGTGCTAGAGATGTTCAGGGGGCAAACAACATTCAGTACTTC.

This clonotype has only a few counts. The chain's CDR3 is CASSSSGGRWETQYF. As DNA, the CDR3 is TGTGCCAGCAGTTCAAGCGGGGGCCGGTGGGAGACCCAGTACTTC. The V call is TRBV12-3 or TRBV12-4, the J call TRBJ2-5; TRBD2 agrees at 8 bases. The CDR3 consists of 15 residues. V lost 4 bases to trimming and J lost 5 bases; unmatched junction nucleotides: 9.

This clonotype was recorded at least ten times. The chain carries TRBV6-2 or TRBV6-3 and TRBJ1-2, with TRBD1 matching over 7 bases. The germline V gene has CDR1 MNHEY and CDR2 SVGEGT. Trimming took 8 bases from V and 2 from J; bases not matched to a gene: 5. The CDR3 contains 13 residues. CDR3 in DNA: TGTGCCAGCTCGAAACAGGGGAACTATGGCTACACCTTC. It codes for CASSKQGNYGYTF.

The chain recombines TRBV3-1 with TRBJ1-3; 8 bases line up with TRBD1. The V and J ends lost 1 base and 4 bases, in that order; junction bases with no gene match: 9. The CDR3 is 17 amino acids. Germline V gene lookup returns CDR1 LGHDT and CDR2 YNNKEL (reference sequence). In nucleotides, the CDR3 is TGTGCCAGCAGCCAAGGGACAGGGCAAAGGACCGGAAACACCATATATTTT. Translating it yields CASSQGTGQRTGNTIYF.

V usage is TRBV12-3 or TRBV12-4 and J usage is TRBJ2-7; D perhaps matches TRBD2 (5 bases). The CDR3 runs 14 residues. V was pared by 0 bases and J by 2 bases, with 8 bases between. The CDR3 DNA sequence: TGTGCCAGCAGTTTAGCGGGGAGCCCCTACGAGCAGTACTTC. It codes for CASSLAGSPYEQYF.

This clonotype was observed a few times. The chain uses TRBV11-3 and TRBJ2-3; TRBD2 aligns across 12 bases. J lost 4 bases, V lost 5 bases, and 7 bases had no gene match. There are 16 residues in the CDR3. Looked up from germline, CDR1 is SGHNT and CDR2 is YENEEA. The CDR3 reads CASSHRLAGVPDTQYF. The CDR3 DNA reads TGTGCCAGCAGCCACAGACTAGCGGGGGTACCAGATACGCAGTATTTT.

This clonotype was seen many times. The chain couples TRBV15 to TRBJ1-5; TRBD1 agrees at 7 bases. V was clipped by 2 bases and J by 5 bases; unmatched bases: 3. The CDR3 is made up of 14 amino acids. The V gene's germline CDR1 is LNHNV and CDR2 YYDKDF (reference sequence). The CDR3 region has the DNA TGTGCCACCAGCAGAAAGGGACAGTATCAGCCCCAGCATTTT. Amino acid sequence: CATSRKGQYQPQHF.

This rearrangement joins TRBV10-3 to TRBJ1-5; D is undetermined. Trimming removed 6 bases from V and 4 bases from J, with 13 bases in between. The CDR3 length is 14 residues. The V gene's germline CDR1 is ENHRY and CDR2 SYGVKD. CDR3: CAISQDGGNQPQHF. The CDR3 DNA sequence: TGTGCCATCAGCCAGGACGGAGGAAATCAGCCCCAGCATTTT.

This clonotype showed up many times. The gene calls are TRBV7-2 and TRBJ1-4; D not resolved. With 1 base removed from V and 7 bases from J, the gap between germline ends came to 13 bases. Germline lookup yields CDR1 SGHTA and CDR2 FQGNSA. This CDR3 has 15 amino acids. The CDR3 region has the DNA TGTGCCAGCAGCTTAGGGGTCCCGGCGGGTGAAAAACTGTTTTTT. Translation: CASSLGVPAGEKLFF.

The chain recombines TRBV20-1 with TRBJ1-3, with unresolved D. The CDR3 is 14 amino acids. Per the germline V gene, CDR1 is DFQATT and CDR2 is SNEGSKA (reference sequence). V was shortened by 4 bases and J by 0 bases, with 10 bases between the two germline ends. CDR3 coding DNA: TGCAGTGCTAACAGACCTAACTCTGGAAACACCATATATTTT. Its translation: CSANRPNSGNTIYF.

This clonotype was counted at least ten times. The rearrangement joins TRBV6-2 or TRBV6-3 to TRBJ1-1; D gene ambiguous. Trimming took 3 bases from V and 0 from J, leaving 11 bases between them. The CDR3 is 15 amino acids. The germline gives CDR1 MNHEY, CDR2 SVGEGT. The CDR3 spells CASSYGMILNTEAFF. The DNA for the CDR3 is TGTGCCAGCAGTTATGGTATGATCTTGAACACTGAAGCTTTCTTT.

This rearrangement joins TRBV6-2 or TRBV6-3 to TRBJ2-7; no reliable D call. Looked up from germline, CDR1 is MNHEY and CDR2 is SVGEGT. The CDR3 spans 15 residues. Trimming removed 7 bases from V and 0 bases from J, with 16 bases in between. CDR3 sequence (DNA): TGTGCCAGCAACTCACTTGGGCTTTTCTCCTACGAGCAGTACTTC. It encodes CASNSLGLFSYEQYF.

The chain links TRBV7-2 to TRBJ2-3; D unclear. V shed 5 bases and J shed 0 bases, with 9 bases lying between them. Per the germline V gene, CDR1 is SGHTA and CDR2 is FQGNSA. This CDR3 comprises 14 residues. The CDR3 coding sequence is TGTGCCAGCAGCCAGACAACGAGCACAGATACGCAGTATTTT. Its protein is CASSQTTSTDTQYF.

A few counts support this clonotype. V usage is TRBV6-5 and J usage is TRBJ2-2; TRBD2 might be the D (5 bases). The V end was cut by 5 bases, the J end by 6 bases, with 10 bases between. Germline V gene sequence: CDR1 MNHEY, CDR2 SVGAGI. The CDR3 is made up of 13 amino acids. The CDR3 here is CASSRREAGELFF. CDR3 in DNA: TGTGCCAGCAGTCGACGGGAAGCCGGGGAGCTGTTTTTT.

The V gene is TRBV29-1, the J gene TRBJ1-1; D unresolved. The CDR3 has 11 residues. Trimming took off 7 bases at V and 5 bases at J, with 11 bases between the two ends. Germline lookup yields CDR1 SQVTM and CDR2 ANQGSEA. The DNA for the CDR3 is TGCAGCGCCTATCTGGGGACTGAAGCTTTCTTT. The encoded protein is CSAYLGTEAFF.

This clonotype has a handful of counts. The J gene is TRBJ2-5, the V gene TRBV12-2; the DNA was not used to check the table's D call, TRBD1. TRBV12-2 represents a pseudogene. The CDR3 has 14 amino acids. The CDR3, as DNA: TGTGCAAGTCGCGGGTTGAAGGGCGGAGAGACCCAGTACTTC. Amino acid sequence: CASRGLKGGETQYF.

The chain links TRBV29-1 to TRBJ2-3; D may be TRBD2 (6 bases). Germline V gene sequence: CDR1 SQVTM, CDR2 ANQGSEA. V shed 5 bases and J shed 1 base, with 10 bases lying between them. The CDR3 loop spans 13 amino acids. CDR3 bases: TGCAGCGTTCCATCGGGGGGCACAGATACGCAGTATTTT. As protein: CSVPSGGTDTQYF.

J is TRBJ1-6 and V is TRBV7-2; D is perhaps TRBD1 (5 bases). CDR3 length equals 15 residues. With 4 bases removed from V and 6 bases from J, the gap between germline ends came to 13 bases. CDR1 is SGHTA and CDR2 is FQGNSA in the germline V gene. CDR3: CASSSTGTINSPLHF. Here the CDR3 DNA reads TGTGCCAGCAGCTCCACCGGGACGATTAATTCACCCCTCCACTTT.

This clonotype was counted ten times or more. The DNA for the CDR3 is TGTGCCAGCAGTAAAAACAGGGGGCCCGAAGCTTTCTTT. Amino acid sequence: CASSKNRGPEAFF. V and J are TRBV6-2 or TRBV6-3 and TRBJ1-1, with 9 positions matching TRBD1. The trim removed 5 bases at V and 8 bases at J, leaving 6 bases unmatched. Germline CDR1 MNHEY, CDR2 SVGEGT. This CDR3 region has 13 residues.

The table lists this clonotype with many counts. The chain has TRBV7-2 and TRBJ1-1, with 7 bases lining up with TRBD1. There are 15 residues in the CDR3. Germline V gives CDR1 SGHTA, CDR2 FQGNSA. Unmatched junction bases numbered 10, after V lost 5 bases and J lost 4 bases. The CDR3 loop is CASSPRQGSGTEAFF. CDR3 bases: TGTGCCAGCAGCCCGCGACAGGGATCGGGCACTGAAGCTTTCTTT.

This clonotype has ten or more counts. DNA of the CDR3: TGCGCCAGCAGTGAGTTTATTGGTGCGGGTGAAGCTTTCTTT. Translating it yields CASSEFIGAGEAFF. V usage is TRBV10-2 and J usage is TRBJ1-1, with D unclear. V lost 1 base, J lost 7 bases, and 13 bases lay in between. This CDR3 contains 14 residues. Germline V gene lookup returns CDR1 WSHSY and CDR2 SAAADI.

This clonotype was seen at least ten times. The chain has TRBV28 and TRBJ2-3, with D hard to call. This CDR3 contains 15 residues. V lost 6 bases to trimming and J lost 0 bases, with 13 bases between them. Germline CDR1 MDHEN, CDR2 SYDVKM. The CDR3 DNA is TGTGCCAGCAGGATCCCGAGCGCCAGCACAGATACGCAGTATTTT. Translating it yields CASRIPSASTDTQYF. Drawing the rest from reference TRBV28 and TRBJ2-3, the complete variable domain is DVKVTQSSRYLVKRTGEKVFLECVQDMDHENMFWYRQDPGLGLRLIYFSYDVKMKEKGDIPEGYSVSREKKERFSLILESASTNQTSMYLCASRIPSASTDTQYFGPGTRLTVL.

This clonotype was observed at least ten times. The J gene is TRBJ2-3, the V gene TRBV4-3; D remains unclear. V was clipped by 0 bases and J by 4 bases, with 8 bases between them. Germline CDR1 reads LGHNA; CDR2 reads YSLEER. The CDR3 length is 14 residues. The chain's CDR3 is CASSQDLKADTQYF. The CDR3 nucleotides read TGCGCCAGCAGCCAAGATCTTAAGGCAGATACGCAGTATTTT.

In this sample, this clonotype turned up many times. The rearrangement joins TRBV5-1 to TRBJ2-1; the match to TRBD1 covers 8 bases. The CDR3 is 14 residues long. Losses at the gene ends were 4 bases for V and 6 bases for J; bases not matched to a gene: 6. The germline V gene encodes CDR1 SGHRS and CDR2 YFSETQ. Here the CDR3 reads CASSPGQAINEQFF. In DNA, the CDR3 is TGCGCCAGCAGCCCGGGACAGGCCATCAATGAGCAGTTCTTC.

This clonotype came up many times. The CDR3 reads CSARGTAYSNQPQHF. Here the CDR3 DNA reads TGCAGTGCTAGAGGGACAGCATATAGCAATCAGCCCCAGCATTTT. The chain recombines TRBV20-1 with TRBJ1-5; possible D gene TRBD1, 6 bases. The germline V gene encodes CDR1 DFQATT and CDR2 SNEGSKA (reference sequence). Trimming shortened V by 1 base and J by 0 bases, and 10 bases separated the two germline ends. The CDR3 is made up of 15 amino acids.

This clonotype was observed many times. The chain links TRBV18 to TRBJ1-2, with TRBD1 as a possible D gene (6 bases). The V end lost 3 bases, the J end lost 8 bases, and 13 bases lay between the germline ends. Germline-derived CDR1 and CDR2 are KGHSH and LQKENI. There are 13 residues in the CDR3. The CDR3 DNA reads as TGTGCCAGCTCACCCCAGGGGACGGAAGGCTACACCTTC. Its translation: CASSPQGTEGYTF.